The 11 T cell receptor beta chains given below trace back to one sample, sequenced in a study of T cells in Graves' hyperthyroidism and ophthalmopathy. RNA transcripts provided the source from which TCR beta CDR3 regions were amplified. The HTBI primer set was used in a first-round RT-PCR of the TCR CDR3. TCRdb re-called the multiplex PCR reads through MiXCR, storing one row per CDR3 protein. This table has about 210,000 distinct CDR3 sequences, about 15% appearing once. The specimen sequenced was blood. Source of these receptors: a man aged 50-60 years with Graves' hyperthyroidism.

This clonotype was seen only a few times. The CDR3 reads CASSQDGTGYSNQPQHF. CDR3 bases: TGCGCCAGCAGCCAAGACGGGACAGGGTACAGCAATCAGCCCCAGCATTTT. This chain uses TRBV4-3 with TRBJ1-5; the match to TRBD1 covers 9 bases. The germline CDR1 and CDR2 sequences are LGHNA and YSLEER. This CDR3 spans 17 amino acids. Trimming took 0 bases from V and 1 from J; bases not matched to a gene: 4.

This clonotype was seen a few times. The rearrangement uses TRBV6-2 or TRBV6-3 and TRBJ2-1; 10 nucleotides align to TRBD2. After removal of 4 bases from V and 0 bases from J, the junction contained 18 bases not matched to a gene. Germline-derived CDR1 and CDR2 are MNHEY and SVGEGT. The CDR3 has 21 amino acids. For the CDR3, the DNA is TGTGCCAGCAGTTGGCCTGAACGAATAAGCGGGAGGGCCCTCTCCTACAATGAGCAGTTCTTC. Translated: CASSWPERISGRALSYNEQFF.

This clonotype was detected ten times or more. The V gene is TRBV11-2, the J gene TRBJ2-1; possible D gene TRBD2, 6 bases. This CDR3 comprises 14 residues. Germline V gene lookup returns CDR1 SGHAT and CDR2 FQNNGV. The V end was cut by 5 bases, the J end by 3 bases, with 11 bases between. CDR3 sequence (DNA): TGTGCCAGCAGCCACGCTAGCGACTACAATGAGCAGTTCTTC. This codes for CASSHASDYNEQFF.

A single count supports this clonotype. V is TRBV28 and J is TRBJ2-1, with 12 bases lining up with TRBD2. The junction had 6 bases not matched to a gene; V was cut back by 5 bases and J by 7 bases. The CDR3 is made up of 15 amino acids. CDR1 and CDR2 (germline): MDHEN, SYDVKM. This chain's CDR3 is CASSPTSGSWNEQFF. The CDR3 coding sequence is TGTGCCAGCAGTCCGACTAGCGGGAGTTGGAATGAGCAGTTCTTC.

The rearrangement joins TRBV27 to TRBJ1-6; the D is unclear. V was cut by 5 bases and J by 10 bases, with 21 bases left in between. Germline V gene lookup returns CDR1 MNHEY and CDR2 SMNVEV (reference sequence). The CDR3 extends over 16 amino acids. CDR3 residues: CASSLGVAWMPSPLHF. CDR3 DNA sequence: TGTGCCAGCAGTCTGGGTGTCGCATGGATGCCGTCACCCCTCCACTTT.

Ten or more counts support this clonotype. The J gene is TRBJ2-3, the V gene TRBV11-3, with D perhaps TRBD1 (6 bases). Trimming pared 1 base from V and 2 bases from J, leaving 13 bases between. The CDR3 extends over 16 amino acids. Germline V gives CDR1 SGHNT, CDR2 YENEEA. The CDR3 protein is CASSLGDRRYTDTQYF. The CDR3 region has the DNA TGTGCCAGCAGCTTAGGCGACAGGAGATACACAGATACGCAGTATTTT. The full variable domain, rest sourced from reference TRBV11-3 and TRBJ2-3, is EAGVVQSPRYKIIEKKQPVAFWCNPISGHNTLYWYLQNLGQGPELLIRYENEEAVDDSQLPKDRFSAERLKGVDSTLKIQPAELGDSAVYLCASSLGDRRYTDTQYFGPGTRLTVL.

This CDR3 is CASSLRRESEKLFF. CDR3 DNA: TGTGCCAGCAGCTTACGGAGGGAGAGTGAAAAACTGTTTTTT. The chain couples TRBV7-9 to TRBJ1-4; D is unresolved. The CDR3 runs 14 residues. Trimming left V 2 bases short and J 7 bases short, with 11 bases between. CDR1 and CDR2 (germline): SEHNR, FQNEAQ (reference sequence).

V and J are TRBV20-1 and TRBJ2-1; TRBD2 aligns across 13 bases. The germline CDR1 and CDR2 sequences are DFQATT and SNEGSKA (reference sequence). V lost 1 base and J lost 8; bases outside the gene matches: 2. This CDR3 has 14 amino acids. In nucleotides, the CDR3 is TGCAGTGCTAGAGTAGGACTAGCGGGGGATGAGCAGTTCTTC. It translates to CSARVGLAGDEQFF.

With regard to this clonotype: A much larger clone differs by one base, so this may be a read error. This chain joins TRBV7-9 and TRBJ2-5; D not resolved. Germline V CDR1 and CDR2: SEHNR, FQNEAQ (reference sequence). The CDR3 runs to 15 residues. The CDR3: CASSPFAMPQEIQYF. CDR3 in DNA: TGTGCCAGCAGCCCCTTTGCTATGCCTCAAGAGATCCAGTACTTC. The complete variable domain, with remaining parts taken from reference TRBV7-9 and TRBJ2-5, reads DTGVSQNPRHKITKRGQNVTFRCDPISEHNRLYWYRQTLGQGPEFLTYFQNEAQLEKSRLLSDRFSAERPKGSFSTLEIQRTEQGDSAMYLCASSPFAMPQEIQYFGPGTRLLVL.

This clonotype showed up many times. The V gene is TRBV18, the J gene TRBJ2-1; 10 bases map to TRBD2. The ends lost 6 bases at V and 8 bases at J; junction bases unmatched: 10. Germline V gene data show CDR1 as KGHSH and CDR2 as LQKENI. There are 15 residues in the CDR3. CDR3 bases: TGTGCCAGCTCGCCAGCGGGAGGGCCCTCGGATGAGCAGTTCTTC. As protein: CASSPAGGPSDEQFF. Drawing the rest from reference TRBV18 and TRBJ2-1, the complete variable domain is NAGVMQNPRHLVRRRGQEARLRCSPMKGHSHVYWYRQLPEEGLKFMVYLQKENIIDESGMPKERFSAEFPKEGPSILRIQQVVRGDSAAYFCASSPAGGPSDEQFFGPGTRLTVL.

In this sample, this clonotype turned up many times. V and J are TRBV12-3 or TRBV12-4 and TRBJ2-3, with a weak D call TRBD2 (5 bases). This CDR3 comprises 13 residues. V dropped 8 bases and J dropped 1 base, with 10 bases sitting between them. The CDR3 spells CASAGRGTDTQYF. In DNA, the CDR3 is TGTGCCAGCGCCGGGCGGGGCACAGATACGCAGTATTTT.